This entry describes one TCR beta chain. The antigen this receptor binds is unknown. Per-base quality was not reported, and no clone a single base away is much larger than it. V is cut back by 1 base and J by 2 bases, with 7 bases in the junction unmatched. According to the germline V gene (reference sequence), CDR1 reads SEHNR and CDR2 reads FQNEAQ. From the cysteine through the phenylalanine, the CDR3 covers 17 amino acids. Here the CDR3 DNA is all that survives: 51 bases in frame from base 1. The CDR3 regions of human TCRbeta chains were analyzed by immunosequencing. Turning to the authors' computational methods: TCRs in the repertoires were matched against a reference library of SARS-CoV-2-specific TCRs that had been generated with the MIRA antigen-specificity platform. Breadth meant the fraction of unique TCRs that were SARS-CoV-2-associated, whereas depth meant the fraction of total T cells that were SARS-CoV-2-associated. Using the MIRA data, each spike-specific TCR was mapped to the spike region that the TCR reacts to and placed in a CD4 or CD8 class. Log10-transformed breadth and depth values were compared by one-way ANOVA with Sidak's multiple comparisons tests. The clones in this table, taken by TCRdb from immuneACCESS, are in-frame only. Not every clone is retained; where verified, under half of the shortfall comes from an unresolved V gene, and the cause of the rest is unknown. Clone size and the V and J calls come from that table; the DNA yielded D and trimming. Present in this sample are about 69,000 clones, about four fifths of which were seen just once. The ten largest account for around 15% of the sample.

This entry belongs to a study of T cell responses to AZD1222 COVID-19 vaccine (dated by TCRdb to about 2021). About the investigation overall: A total of 233 trial participants underwent TCR sequencing, of whom some 210 received two doses of AZD1222 and about 25 received two doses of the MenACWY control vaccine. Trial participants were enrolled by age into subgroups of 18-55, 56-69 and 70-plus years, and about 150, 27 and 61 TCR-sequenced participants, respectively, were included in these subgroups.

On the study overall, not on this receptor specifically: Conclusions about previously exposed vaccinees are limited because only six or seven AZD1222 recipients were SARS-CoV-2 seropositive at baseline. After two AZD1222 doses, spike-specific TCR breadth and depth were significantly higher than at day 0 and than in MenACWY recipients. Reportedly, close to half of the unique spike-specific TCRs recognized epitopes lying outside the regions that are mutated in the B.1.351 and B.1.1.7 variants. Vaccine-associated CD4 TCRs spanned the whole spike protein, with dominant responses in regions 160-218 and 743-854. Participants were mostly white British and included more females than males, and it was suggested by the authors that clonal diversity may have been underestimated. Because no day 14 peak-response samples were available, the repertoires could be characterized only after the peak T cell response. In the small 56-69-year group, the increase in depth fell short of significance, most likely because of low power.

The intended sense of this specimen's time point label: about 28 days (+/-7) after the second vaccine dose. AZD1222 recipients whose second dose came at about 4 weeks and those whose second dose came at about 12 weeks were combined into one group, since spike-specific TCR depth and breadth did not differ between the two schedules. The vaccinee samples were drawn from two UK trials, COV001 and COV002, one of which was a single-blind randomized controlled phase 2/3 trial testing AZD1222 (ChAdOx1 nCoV-19) in healthy adults. Trial participant PBMC samples were collected at day 0 and day 28 after the second dose for TCRbeta chain sequencing.

This TCR was sampled from an adult who received the AZD1222 COVID-19 vaccine. The rearranged chain carries TRBV7-9 and TRBJ2-3; TRBD2 matches 9 bases in the middle. The material was peripheral blood, obtained 28 days after the second AZD1222 dose. The CDR3 has the sequence CASSLGAGTSYTDTQYF. The DNA sequence is given as TGTGCCAGCAGCTTAGGGGCGGGGACTAGCTACACAGATACGCAGTATTTT.